This TCR beta chain was sequenced during a study of PD-1 blockade in classical Hodgkin lymphoma. Produced via immunoSEQ multiplex PCR; TCRdb's table is partial and in-frame only. The repertoire holds about 97,000 clones, with over 80% as singletons. Trimming left V 4 bases short and J 7 bases short, with 16 bases between. The CDR3 totals 15 residues. The germline CDR1 and CDR2 sequences are MDHEN and SYDVKM. Every patient was affected by relapse after autologous stem cell transplantation, while exposure to brentuximab vedotin was not uniform. The sample here was peripheral blood mononuclear cells (PBMCs), taken at baseline. The V and J genes are TRBV28 and TRBJ1-4, with D maybe TRBD1 (5 bases). The source of this sequence is a human donor with classical Hodgkin lymphoma. CDR3 sequence: CASSSATAQGEKLFF. The CDR3 coding sequence is TGTGCCAGCAGTTCCGCGACAGCCCAGGGTGAAAAACTGTTTTTT.